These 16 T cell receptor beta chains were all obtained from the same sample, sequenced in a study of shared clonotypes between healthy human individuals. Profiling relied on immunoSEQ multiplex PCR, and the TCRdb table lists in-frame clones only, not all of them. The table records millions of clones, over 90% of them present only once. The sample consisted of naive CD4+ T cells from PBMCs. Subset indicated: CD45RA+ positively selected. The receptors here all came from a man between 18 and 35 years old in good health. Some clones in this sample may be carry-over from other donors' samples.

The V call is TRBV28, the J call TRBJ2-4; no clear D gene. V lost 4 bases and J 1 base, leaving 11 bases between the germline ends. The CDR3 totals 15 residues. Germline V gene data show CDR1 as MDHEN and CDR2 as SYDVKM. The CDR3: CASSWDERAKNIQYF. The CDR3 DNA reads TGTGCCAGCAGTTGGGATGAGAGGGCCAAAAACATTCAGTACTTC.

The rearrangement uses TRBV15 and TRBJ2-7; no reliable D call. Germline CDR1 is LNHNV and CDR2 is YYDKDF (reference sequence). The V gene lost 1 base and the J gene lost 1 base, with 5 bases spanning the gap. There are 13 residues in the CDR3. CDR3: CATSRGNSYEQYF. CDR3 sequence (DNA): TGTGCCACCAGCAGAGGCAATTCCTACGAGCAGTACTTC.

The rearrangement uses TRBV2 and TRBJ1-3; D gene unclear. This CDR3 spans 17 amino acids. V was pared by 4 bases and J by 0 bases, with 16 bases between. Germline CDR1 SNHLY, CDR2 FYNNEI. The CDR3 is CASSVVRGGRSGNTIYF. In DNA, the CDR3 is TGTGCCAGCAGTGTCGTCCGGGGTGGGCGCTCTGGAAACACCATATATTTT.

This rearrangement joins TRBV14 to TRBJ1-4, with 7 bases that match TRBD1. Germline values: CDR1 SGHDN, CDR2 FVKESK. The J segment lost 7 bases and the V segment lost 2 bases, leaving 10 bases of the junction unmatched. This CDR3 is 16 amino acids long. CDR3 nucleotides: TGTGCCAGCAGCCAATTCTCTCTGGACAGGCGTGAAAAACTGTTTTTT. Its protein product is CASSQFSLDRREKLFF. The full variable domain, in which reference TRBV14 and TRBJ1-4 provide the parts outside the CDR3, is EAGVTQFPSHSVIEKGQTVTLRCDPISGHDNLYWYRRVMGKEIKFLLHFVKESKQDESGMPNNRFLAERTGGTYSTLKVQPAELEDSGVYFCASSQFSLDRREKLFFGSGTQLSVL.

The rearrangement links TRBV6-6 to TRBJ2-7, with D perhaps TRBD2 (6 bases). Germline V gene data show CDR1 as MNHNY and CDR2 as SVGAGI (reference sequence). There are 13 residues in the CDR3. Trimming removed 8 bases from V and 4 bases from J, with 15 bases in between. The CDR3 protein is CASGTGTLYEQYF. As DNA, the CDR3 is TGTGCCAGCGGTACCGGGACTTTATACGAGCAGTACTTC.

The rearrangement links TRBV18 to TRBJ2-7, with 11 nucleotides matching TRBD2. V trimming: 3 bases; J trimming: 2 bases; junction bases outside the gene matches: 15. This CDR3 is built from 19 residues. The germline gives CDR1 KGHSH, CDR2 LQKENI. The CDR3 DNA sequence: TGTGCCAGCTCACCGGGCTGGTTATCCGTTAGCGGGAGGGCCTACGAGCAGTACTTC. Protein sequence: CASSPGWLSVSGRAYEQYF.

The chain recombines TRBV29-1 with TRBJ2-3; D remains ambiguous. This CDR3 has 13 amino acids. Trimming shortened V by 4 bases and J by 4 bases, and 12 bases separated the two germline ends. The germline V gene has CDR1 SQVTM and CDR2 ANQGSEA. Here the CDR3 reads CSVGVRGPDTQYF. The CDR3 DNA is TGCAGCGTTGGGGTCCGCGGCCCAGATACGCAGTATTTT.

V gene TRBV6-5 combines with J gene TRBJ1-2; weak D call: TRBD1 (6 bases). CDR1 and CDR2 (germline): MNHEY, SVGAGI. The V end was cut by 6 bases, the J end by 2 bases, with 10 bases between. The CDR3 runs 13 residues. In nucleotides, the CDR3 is TGTGCCAGCAGCAGTACAGGGAACTATGGCTACACCTTC. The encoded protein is CASSSTGNYGYTF.

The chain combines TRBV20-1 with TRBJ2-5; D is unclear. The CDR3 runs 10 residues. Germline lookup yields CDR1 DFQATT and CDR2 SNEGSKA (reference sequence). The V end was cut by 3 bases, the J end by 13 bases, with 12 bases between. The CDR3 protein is CSASGPRWYF. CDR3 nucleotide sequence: TGCAGTGCTAGCGGACCCCGGTGGTACTTC.

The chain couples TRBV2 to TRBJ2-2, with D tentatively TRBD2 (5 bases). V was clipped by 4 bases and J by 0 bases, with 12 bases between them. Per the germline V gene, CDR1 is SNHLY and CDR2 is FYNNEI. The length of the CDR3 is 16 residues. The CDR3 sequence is CASSAVDYANTGELFF. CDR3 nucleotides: TGTGCCAGCAGTGCTGTCGACTATGCGAACACCGGGGAGCTGTTTTTT.

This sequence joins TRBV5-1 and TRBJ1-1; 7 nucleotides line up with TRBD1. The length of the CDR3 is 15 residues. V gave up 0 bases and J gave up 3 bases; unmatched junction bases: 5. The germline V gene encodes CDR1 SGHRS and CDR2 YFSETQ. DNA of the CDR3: TGCGCCAGCAGCTTGGGCGGGACAGCGGACACTGAAGCTTTCTTT. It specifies CASSLGGTADTEAFF.

The CDR3 DNA follows: TGTGCCAGCAGTGAATCTGGGCAGAGCAATCAGCCCCAGCATTTT. Its translation is CASSESGQSNQPQHF. The rearrangement joins TRBV25-1 to TRBJ1-5, with D uncertain. V lost 1 base, J lost 1 base, and 8 bases lay in between. The CDR3 is 15 residues long. Germline V gene sequence: CDR1 MGHDK, CDR2 SYGVNS.

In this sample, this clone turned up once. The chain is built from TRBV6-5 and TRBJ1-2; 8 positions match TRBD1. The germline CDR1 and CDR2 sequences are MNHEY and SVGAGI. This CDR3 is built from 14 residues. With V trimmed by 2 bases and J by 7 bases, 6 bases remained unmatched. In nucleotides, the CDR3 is TGTGCCAGCAGTTACCTTCAGGGGGCATCTGGCTACACCTTC. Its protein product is CASSYLQGASGYTF.

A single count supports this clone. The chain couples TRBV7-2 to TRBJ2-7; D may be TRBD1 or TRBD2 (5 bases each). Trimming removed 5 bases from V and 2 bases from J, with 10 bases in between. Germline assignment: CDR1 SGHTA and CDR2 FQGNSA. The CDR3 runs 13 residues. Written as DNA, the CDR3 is TGTGCCAGCAGCATCGGGACGGCCTACGAGCAGTACTTC. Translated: CASSIGTAYEQYF. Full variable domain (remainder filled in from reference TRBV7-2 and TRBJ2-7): GAGVSQSPSNKVTEKGKDVELRCDPISGHTALYWYRQSLGQGLEFLIYFQGNSAPDKSGLPSDRFSAERTGGSVSTLTIQRTQQEDSAVYLCASSIGTAYEQYFGPGTRLTVT.

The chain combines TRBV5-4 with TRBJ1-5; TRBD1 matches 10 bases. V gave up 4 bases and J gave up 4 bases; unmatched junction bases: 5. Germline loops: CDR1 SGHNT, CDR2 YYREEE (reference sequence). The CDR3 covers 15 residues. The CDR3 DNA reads TGTGCCAGCAGCCCCGGGACAGGGGTAAATCAGCCCCAGCATTTT. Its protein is CASSPGTGVNQPQHF.

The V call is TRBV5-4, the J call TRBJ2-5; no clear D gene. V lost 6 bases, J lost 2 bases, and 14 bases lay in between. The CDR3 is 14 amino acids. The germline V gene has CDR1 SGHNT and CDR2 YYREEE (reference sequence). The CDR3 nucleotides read TGTGCCAGCACCAAGGGCCACCCGCAAGAGACCCAGTACTTC. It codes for CASTKGHPQETQYF.